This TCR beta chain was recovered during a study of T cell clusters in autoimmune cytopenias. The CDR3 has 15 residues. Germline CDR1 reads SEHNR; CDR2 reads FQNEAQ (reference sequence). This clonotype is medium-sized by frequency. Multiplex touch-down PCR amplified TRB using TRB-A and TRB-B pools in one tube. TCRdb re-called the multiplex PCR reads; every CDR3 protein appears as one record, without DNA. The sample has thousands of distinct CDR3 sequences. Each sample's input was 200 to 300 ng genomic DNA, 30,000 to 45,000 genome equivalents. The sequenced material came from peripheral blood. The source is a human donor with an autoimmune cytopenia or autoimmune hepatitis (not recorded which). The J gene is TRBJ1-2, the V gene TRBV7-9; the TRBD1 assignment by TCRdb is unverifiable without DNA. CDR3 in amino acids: CASGPTGTGNYGYTF.